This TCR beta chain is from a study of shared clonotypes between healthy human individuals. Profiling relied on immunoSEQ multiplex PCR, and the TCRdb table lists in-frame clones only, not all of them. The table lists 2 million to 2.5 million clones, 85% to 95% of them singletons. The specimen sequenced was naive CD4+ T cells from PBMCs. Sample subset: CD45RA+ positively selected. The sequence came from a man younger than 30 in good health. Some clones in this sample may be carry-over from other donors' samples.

This CDR3 is CATSRGTGVVTGELFF. The CDR3 DNA reads as TGTGCCACCAGCAGAGGGACAGGGGTGGTAACCGGGGAGCTGTTTTTT. The chain recombines TRBV15 with TRBJ2-2, with 9 bases fitting TRBD1. CDR1 and CDR2 from the germline V gene are LNHNV and YYDKDF (reference sequence). With V trimmed by 1 base and J by 5 bases, 5 bases remained unmatched. The CDR3 is 16 amino acids.